Presented here are 27 T cell receptor beta chains from one specimen sequenced in a study of blood T cell repertoires in COVID-19. This table comes from immunoSEQ multiplex PCR, and its TCRdb copy is limited to in-frame clones, with some not included. The table lists 85,000 to 90,000 clones, approximately 82% of them singletons. The sequencing input was peripheral blood. Receptors were obtained from an elderly woman with acute or convalescent COVID-19.

Only a few counts were recorded for this clone. The genes are TRBV13 and TRBJ2-7; 10 bases match TRBD1. The length of the CDR3 is 16 residues. Unmatched junction bases numbered 12, after V lost 5 bases and J lost 5 bases. Germline V lookup: CDR1 PRHDT, CDR2 FYEKMQ (reference sequence). The CDR3 DNA is TGTGCCAGCAGCCCGCCCCGGGACAGGGGTATCCACGAGCAGTACTTC. It encodes CASSPPRDRGIHEQYF.

The chain couples TRBV5-6 to TRBJ2-7; 8 positions match TRBD1. Germline values: CDR1 SGHDT, CDR2 YYEEEE. V shed 0 bases and J 4 bases; nucleotides not matched to a gene: 6. The CDR3 loop spans 15 amino acids. CDR3 in DNA: TGTGCCAGCAGCTTGGTGGGGACAGGTCCTTACGAGCAGTACTTC. Translation: CASSLVGTGPYEQYF.

The chain employs TRBV19 and TRBJ2-1; tentatively, D is TRBD2 (6 bases). Deletions cut 7 bases from V and 8 bases from J, with 18 bases between. This CDR3 spans 14 amino acids. CDR1 LNHDA and CDR2 SQIVND come from the germline V gene (reference sequence). The CDR3 bases are TGTGCCAGTAACAACCCCGGGGGTTGGGATGAGCAGTTCTTC. It codes for CASNNPGGWDEQFF.

This sequence joins TRBV6-1 and TRBJ2-2; TRBD2 matches at 11 bases. Germline lookup yields CDR1 MNHNS and CDR2 SASEGT. The CDR3 sequence is 15 residues long. The V and J ends lost 10 bases and 4 bases, in that order; junction bases with no gene match: 8. The CDR3 region has the DNA TGTGCCATCTTAGCGGGAGGGCCGGGCACCGGGGAGCTGTTTTTT. Protein product: CAILAGGPGTGELFF.

CDR3 region: CASSAPPLGYEQYF. CDR3 nucleotides: TGTGCCAGCAGTGCGCCACCCCTCGGGTACGAGCAGTACTTC. The V gene is TRBV2, the J gene TRBJ2-7, with D hard to call. The CDR3 runs to 14 residues. V lost 4 bases and J lost 4, with 14 bases in between. Germline CDR1 reads SNHLY; CDR2 reads FYNNEI.

The sample holds a few counts of this clone. The gene calls are TRBV25-1 and TRBJ1-2; D may be TRBD1 (5 bases). This CDR3 is built from 14 residues. V lost 6 bases to trimming and J lost 5 bases, with 16 bases between them. Germline V gene lookup returns CDR1 MGHDK and CDR2 SYGVNS. The CDR3 DNA reads as TGTGCCAGCAGCCAAGCTTGGGGACTTTATGGCTACACCTTC. Protein sequence: CASSQAWGLYGYTF.

This clone was counted between two and nine times. The chain combines TRBV28 with TRBJ2-2; tentative D call: TRBD2 (5 bases). The CDR3 extends over 13 amino acids. Germline V gene lookup returns CDR1 MDHEN and CDR2 SYDVKM. Trimming removed 3 bases from V and 5 bases from J, with 7 bases in between. The CDR3 loop reads CASSFPGTGELFF. The CDR3 coding sequence is TGTGCCAGCAGTTTCCCGGGGACCGGGGAGCTGTTTTTT.

The chain couples TRBV9 to TRBJ2-5; 9 bases match TRBD1. Unmatched junction bases numbered 4, after V lost 2 bases and J lost 5 bases. The CDR3 is 14 residues long. The germline V gene encodes CDR1 SGDLS and CDR2 YYNGEE. CDR3 in DNA: TGTGCCAGCAGCGTGGGGACAGGGTTGGAGACCCAGTACTTC. Protein product: CASSVGTGLETQYF. The variable domain in full, completed from reference TRBV9 and TRBJ2-5, reads DSGVTQTPKHLITATGQRVTLRCSPRSGDLSVYWYQQSLDQGLQFLIQYYNGEERAKGNILERFSAQQFPDLHSELNLSSLELGDSALYFCASSVGTGLETQYFGPGTRLLVL.

The sample holds one count of this clone. V usage is TRBV3-1 (or the pseudogene TRBV3-2) and J usage is TRBJ1-1; a possible D gene is TRBD1 (6 bases). Trimming removed 9 bases at V and 3 bases at J, with 11 bases between. CDR1 and CDR2 from the germline V gene are LGHDT and YNNKEL (reference sequence). There are 12 residues in the CDR3. CDR3 protein: CASVGGHTEAFF. CDR3 in DNA: TGTGCCAGTGTAGGGGGACACACTGAAGCTTTCTTT.

This clone was recorded only once. This sequence joins TRBV7-9 and TRBJ1-5; 12 nucleotides line up with TRBD1. The V segment lost 5 bases and the J segment 6 bases; nucleotides outside the gene matches: 5. The germline CDR1 and CDR2 sequences are SEHNR and FQNEAQ (reference sequence). The CDR3 consists of 15 residues. The CDR3 spells CASSPGQGAGQPQHF. CDR3 coding DNA: TGTGCCAGCAGCCCGGGACAGGGGGCAGGTCAGCCCCAGCATTTT.

The chain couples TRBV6-5 to TRBJ1-5; D possibly corresponds to TRBD1 (6 bases). Germline loops: CDR1 MNHEY, CDR2 SVGAGI. This CDR3 spans 14 amino acids. The ends were cut back, 7 bases at V and 7 bases at J, with 17 bases in the middle. DNA for the CDR3: TGTGCCAGCACTCAAGGGGGGGGTGGACAGCCCCAGCATTTT. This encodes CASTQGGGGQPQHF.

The chain couples TRBV7-2 to TRBJ1-6; TRBD1 might be the D (5 bases). CDR3 size: 14 residues. Trimming removed 1 base at V and 10 bases at J, with 11 bases between. The germline CDR1 and CDR2 sequences are SGHTA and FQGNSA. CDR3 sequence reads: CASSLGQTSSPLHF. In DNA, the CDR3 is TGTGCCAGCAGCTTAGGACAGACTTCCTCACCCCTCCACTTT.

This chain uses TRBV28 with TRBJ1-1, with D tentatively TRBD1 (5 bases). V lost 6 bases and J lost 10, with 18 bases in between. Germline V gives CDR1 MDHEN, CDR2 SYDVKM. The CDR3 extends over 13 amino acids. DNA of the CDR3: TGTGCCAGCAGCCAGACCGGGGCGGGGGGAGCTTTCTTT. Translation: CASSQTGAGGAFF.

This chain joins TRBV7-2 and TRBJ2-2; 7 bases map to TRBD1. V dropped 3 bases and J dropped 0; count of bases not matched to a gene: 4. This CDR3 is built from 16 residues. Germline V gene sequence: CDR1 SGHTA, CDR2 FQGNSA. The DNA for the CDR3 is TGTGCCAGCAGCTTTAGACAGGGAGCGAACACCGGGGAGCTGTTTTTT. Its protein product is CASSFRQGANTGELFF. The entire variable domain, with the rest obtained from reference TRBV7-2 and TRBJ2-2, is as follows: GAGVSQSPSNKVTEKGKDVELRCDPISGHTALYWYRQSLGQGLEFLIYFQGNSAPDKSGLPSDRFSAERTGGSVSTLTIQRTQQEDSAVYLCASSFRQGANTGELFFGEGSRLTVL.

The chain has TRBV5-4 and TRBJ2-1, with D possibly matching TRBD1 (6 bases). This CDR3 has 16 residues. From germline, CDR1 is SGHNT and CDR2 YYREEE (reference sequence). V dropped 6 bases and J dropped 3 bases, with 19 bases sitting between them. In DNA form, the CDR3 reads TGTGCCAGCACCCCTAGAGGTAGAGGGGGCTACAATGAGCAGTTCTTC. It is translated as CASTPRGRGGYNEQFF.

A few counts support this clone. Its ends do not fully match the called genes, so a read error is possible. The V gene is TRBV28, the J gene TRBJ2-7; no reliable D call. This CDR3 contains 13 residues. CDR1 is MDHEN and CDR2 is SYDVKM in the germline V gene. CDR3 residues: CVSSYTTSYEQYF. The CDR3 coding sequence is TGTGTCAGCAGTTACACAACCTCCTACGAGCAGTACTTC.

This clone was counted at least ten times. The rearrangement joins TRBV11-2 to TRBJ1-6; D uncertain. Trimming stripped 4 bases from V and 14 bases from J, with 12 bases between. The CDR3 spans 12 residues. Germline assignment: CDR1 SGHAT and CDR2 FQNNGV. CDR3 amino acids: CASSSRGFSLHF. The DNA of the CDR3 is TGTGCCAGCAGCTCCCGGGGTTTTTCCCTCCACTTT.

The chain couples TRBV9 to TRBJ1-5; D perhaps matches TRBD1 (5 bases). The CDR3 runs 15 residues. Germline V gene data show CDR1 as SGDLS and CDR2 as YYNGEE. V gave up 0 bases and J gave up 0 bases, with 7 bases separating them. In DNA, the CDR3 is TGTGCCAGCAGCGTAGGACAGAGTAGCAATCAGCCCCAGCATTTT. It encodes CASSVGQSSNQPQHF.

This clone was observed a single time. The V call is TRBV25-1, the J call TRBJ2-3, with 10 nucleotides matching TRBD2. Trimming at V came to 6 bases and at J to 2 bases, leaving 5 bases not matched to a gene. From germline, CDR1 is MGHDK and CDR2 SYGVNS. The CDR3 extends over 15 amino acids. The DNA for the CDR3 is TGTGCCAGCAGGTCTAGCGGGGGAATCACAGATACGCAGTATTTT. Translated: CASRSSGGITDTQYF.

The chain recombines TRBV12-5 with TRBJ1-2; 9 nucleotides match TRBD1. Germline loops: CDR1 LGHNT, CDR2 FRNRAP. This CDR3 region has 16 residues. The V and J ends lost 0 bases and 7 bases, in that order; junction bases with no gene match: 9. CDR3 loop: CASGLVGGQGRSGYTF. CDR3 nucleotides: TGTGCTAGTGGTTTGGTTGGGGGACAGGGAAGAAGTGGCTACACCTTC.

The genes are TRBV13 and TRBJ1-3; D remains ambiguous. Per germline, CDR1 PRHDT and CDR2 FYEKMQ (reference sequence). Trimming removed 3 bases at V and 0 bases at J, with 9 bases between. This CDR3 is built from 15 residues. The CDR3 DNA reads TGTGCCAGCAGCTTCGGGGAGTCCTCTGGAAACACCATATATTTT. Translation gives CASSFGESSGNTIYF.

The chain employs TRBV7-9 and TRBJ2-7; D gene uncertain. Looked up from germline, CDR1 is SEHNR and CDR2 is FQNEAQ (reference sequence). The CDR3 spans 11 residues. Trimming cost V 8 bases and J 4 bases, with 9 bases left between them. CDR3 bases: TGTGCCAGCGGGCCTGGTTACGAGCAGTACTTC. It specifies CASGPGYEQYF.

This chain connects TRBV3-1 (or the pseudogene TRBV3-2) to TRBJ1-1; 10 bases match TRBD1. V was pared by 1 base and J by 5 bases, with 1 base of the junction left unmatched. This CDR3 has 14 residues. Germline V CDR1 and CDR2: LGHDT, YNNKEL (reference sequence). The CDR3 region is CASSQGTGGTEAFF. The CDR3 DNA sequence: TGTGCCAGCAGCCAAGGGACAGGGGGTACTGAAGCTTTCTTT.

The genes are TRBV6-5 and TRBJ2-7; TRBD2 matches at 10 bases. V gave up 5 bases and J gave up 4 bases; unmatched junction bases: 8. The CDR3 extends over 15 amino acids. Germline V gene data show CDR1 as MNHEY and CDR2 as SVGAGI. The CDR3 protein is CASSQSGGALYEQYF. In DNA, the CDR3 is TGTGCCAGCAGTCAAAGCGGGGGGGCTCTGTACGAGCAGTACTTC.

The chain uses TRBV24-1 and TRBJ2-1; a weak D match, TRBD1 (6 bases). This CDR3 is 17 amino acids long. Germline V gives CDR1 KGHDR, CDR2 SFDVKD. The ends were cut back, 3 bases at V and 0 bases at J, with 14 bases in the middle. The CDR3 is CATSDPRQESSYNEQFF. Written as DNA, the CDR3 is TGTGCCACCAGTGATCCCCGACAGGAGAGCTCCTACAATGAGCAGTTCTTC.

The CDR3 nucleotides read TGTGCCAGCAGTTATAGTGTGGTCACTGAAGCTTTCTTT. It encodes CASSYSVVTEAFF. The chain recombines TRBV6-5 with TRBJ1-1; D is unclear. The V gene's germline CDR1 is MNHEY and CDR2 SVGAGI. The V end lost 3 bases, the J end lost 4 bases, and 9 bases lay between the germline ends. The CDR3 is made up of 13 amino acids.

The chain recombines TRBV5-5 with TRBJ2-5; D perhaps matches TRBD1 (5 bases). Per germline, CDR1 SGHKS and CDR2 YYEKEE (reference sequence). This CDR3 comprises 16 residues. Between the trimmed V and J ends, which lost 0 bases and 1 base, there was a span of 13 bases. CDR3 nucleotide sequence: TGTGCCAGCAGCTTGGCCGGCAGGGCGATCCAAGAGACCCAGTACTTC. Translated: CASSLAGRAIQETQYF.